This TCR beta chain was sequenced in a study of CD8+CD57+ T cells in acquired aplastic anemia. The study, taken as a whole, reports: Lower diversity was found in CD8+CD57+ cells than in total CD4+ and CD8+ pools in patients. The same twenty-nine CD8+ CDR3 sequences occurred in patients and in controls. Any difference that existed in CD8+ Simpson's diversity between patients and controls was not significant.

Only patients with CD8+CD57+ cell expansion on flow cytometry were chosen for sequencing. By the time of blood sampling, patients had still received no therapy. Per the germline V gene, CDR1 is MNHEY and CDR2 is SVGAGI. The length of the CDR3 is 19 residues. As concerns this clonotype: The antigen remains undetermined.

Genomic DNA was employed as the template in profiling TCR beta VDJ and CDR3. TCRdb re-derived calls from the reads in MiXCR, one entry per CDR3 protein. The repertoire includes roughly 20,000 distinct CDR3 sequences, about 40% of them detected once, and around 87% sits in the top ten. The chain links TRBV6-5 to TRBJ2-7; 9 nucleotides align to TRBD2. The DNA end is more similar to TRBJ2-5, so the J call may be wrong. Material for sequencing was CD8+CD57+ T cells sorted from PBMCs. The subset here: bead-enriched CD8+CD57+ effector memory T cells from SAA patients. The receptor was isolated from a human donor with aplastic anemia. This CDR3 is CASSYRGGSGGLYQETQYF. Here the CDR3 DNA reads TGTGCCAGCAGTTACCGCGGAGGTAGCGGGGGCCTGTACCAAGAGACCCAGTACTTC.